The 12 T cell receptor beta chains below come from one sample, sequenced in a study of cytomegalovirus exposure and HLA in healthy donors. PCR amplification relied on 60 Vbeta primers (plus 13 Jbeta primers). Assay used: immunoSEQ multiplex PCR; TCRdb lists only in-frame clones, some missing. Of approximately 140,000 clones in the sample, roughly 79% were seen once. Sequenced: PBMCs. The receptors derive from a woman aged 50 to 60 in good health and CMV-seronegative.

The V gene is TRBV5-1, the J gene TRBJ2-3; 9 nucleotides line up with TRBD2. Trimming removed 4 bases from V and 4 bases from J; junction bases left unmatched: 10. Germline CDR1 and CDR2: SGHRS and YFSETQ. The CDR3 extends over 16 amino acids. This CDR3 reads CASSPAPAGGPDTQYF. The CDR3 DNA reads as TGCGCCAGCAGCCCAGCCCCTGCGGGAGGGCCAGATACGCAGTATTTT.

CDR3 in amino acids: CASSSLAGDRNEQFF. The CDR3 DNA sequence: TGTGCCAGCAGCTCTTTAGCGGGAGATAGGAATGAGCAGTTCTTC. The chain joins TRBV7-2 to TRBJ2-1, with 9 nucleotides matching TRBD2. The V gene's germline CDR1 is SGHTA and CDR2 FQGNSA. V lost 4 bases, J lost 7 bases, and 8 bases stayed unmatched. The CDR3 is 15 residues long.

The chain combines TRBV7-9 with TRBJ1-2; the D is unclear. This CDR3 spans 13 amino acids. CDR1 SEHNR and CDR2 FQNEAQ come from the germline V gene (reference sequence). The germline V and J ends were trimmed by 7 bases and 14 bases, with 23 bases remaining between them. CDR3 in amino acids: CASTQTTASVETF. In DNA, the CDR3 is TGTGCCAGCACACAGACGACGGCTTCTGTCGAAACCTTC.

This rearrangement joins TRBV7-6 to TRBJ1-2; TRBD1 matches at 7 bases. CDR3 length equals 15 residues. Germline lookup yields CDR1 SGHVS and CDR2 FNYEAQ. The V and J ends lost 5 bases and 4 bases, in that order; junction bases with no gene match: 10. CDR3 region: CASSQRQGSGYGYTF. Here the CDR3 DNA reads TGTGCCAGCAGCCAGAGACAGGGATCTGGCTATGGCTACACCTTC.

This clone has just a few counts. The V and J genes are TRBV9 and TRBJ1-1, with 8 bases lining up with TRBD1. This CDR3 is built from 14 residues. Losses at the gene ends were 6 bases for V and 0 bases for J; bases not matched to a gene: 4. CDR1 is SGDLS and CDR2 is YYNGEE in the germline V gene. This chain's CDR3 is CASKRTGMNTEAFF. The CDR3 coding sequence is TGTGCCAGCAAACGGACAGGGATGAACACTGAAGCTTTCTTT.

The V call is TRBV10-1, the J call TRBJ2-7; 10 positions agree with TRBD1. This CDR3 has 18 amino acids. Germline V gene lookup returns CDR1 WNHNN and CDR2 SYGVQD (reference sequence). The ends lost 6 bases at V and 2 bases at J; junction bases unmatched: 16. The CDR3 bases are TGCGCCAGCAGAACCAGACAGGGGGCTACAAAGCGTACCTACGAGCAGTACTTC. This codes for CASRTRQGATKRTYEQYF.

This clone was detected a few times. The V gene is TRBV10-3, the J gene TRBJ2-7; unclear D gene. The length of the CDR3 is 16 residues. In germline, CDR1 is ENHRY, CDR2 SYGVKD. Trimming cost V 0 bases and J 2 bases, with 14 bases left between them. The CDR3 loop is CAISESRAAPPYEQYF. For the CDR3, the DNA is TGTGCCATCAGTGAGTCGCGAGCCGCACCACCCTACGAGCAGTACTTC.

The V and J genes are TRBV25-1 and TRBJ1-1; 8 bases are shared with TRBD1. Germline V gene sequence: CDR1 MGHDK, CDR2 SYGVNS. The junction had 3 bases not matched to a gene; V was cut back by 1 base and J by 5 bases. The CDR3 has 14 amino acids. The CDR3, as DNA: TGTGCCAGCAGTGAATTCAGGGGGCGAACTGAAGCTTTCTTT. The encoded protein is CASSEFRGRTEAFF. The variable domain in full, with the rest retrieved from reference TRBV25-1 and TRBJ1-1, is EADIYQTPRYLVIGTGKKITLECSQTMGHDKMYWYQQDPGMELHLIHYSYGVNSTEKGDLSSESTVSRIRTEHFPLTLESARPSHTSQYLCASSEFRGRTEAFFGQGTRLTVV.

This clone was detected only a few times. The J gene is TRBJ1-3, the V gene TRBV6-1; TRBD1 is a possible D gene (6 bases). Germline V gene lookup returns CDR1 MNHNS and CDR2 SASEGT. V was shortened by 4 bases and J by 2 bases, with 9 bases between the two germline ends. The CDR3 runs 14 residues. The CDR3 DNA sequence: TGTGCCAGCAGTGCCCGACAGGCTGGAAACACCATATATTTT. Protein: CASSARQAGNTIYF.

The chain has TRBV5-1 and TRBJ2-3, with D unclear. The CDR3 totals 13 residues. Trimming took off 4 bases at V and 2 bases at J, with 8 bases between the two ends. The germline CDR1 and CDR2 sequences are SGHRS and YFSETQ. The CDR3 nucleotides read TGCGCCAGCAGCCCGGTGGTCACAGATACGCAGTATTTT. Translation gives CASSPVVTDTQYF.

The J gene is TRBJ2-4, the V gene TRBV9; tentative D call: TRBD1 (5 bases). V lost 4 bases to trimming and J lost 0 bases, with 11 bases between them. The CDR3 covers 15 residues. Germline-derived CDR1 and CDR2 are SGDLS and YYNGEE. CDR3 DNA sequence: TGTGCCAGCAGCCCAGGGTCACTAGCCAAAAACATTCAGTACTTC. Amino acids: CASSPGSLAKNIQYF.

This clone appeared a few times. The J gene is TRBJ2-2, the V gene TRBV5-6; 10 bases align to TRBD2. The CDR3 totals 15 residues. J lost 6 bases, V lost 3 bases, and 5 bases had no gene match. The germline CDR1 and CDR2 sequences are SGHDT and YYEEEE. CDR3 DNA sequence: TGTGCCAGCAGCTCGGGACTAGCGAGCGCCGGGGAGCTGTTTTTT. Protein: CASSSGLASAGELFF.